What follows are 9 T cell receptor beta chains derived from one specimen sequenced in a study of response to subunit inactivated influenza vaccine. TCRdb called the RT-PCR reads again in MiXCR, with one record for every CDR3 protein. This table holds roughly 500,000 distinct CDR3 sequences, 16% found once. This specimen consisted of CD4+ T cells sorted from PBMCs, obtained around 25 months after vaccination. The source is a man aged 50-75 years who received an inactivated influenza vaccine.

This chain's CDR3 is CASGYLRDTQYF. CDR3 in DNA: TGTGCCAGCGGATATCTGCGAGATACGCAGTATTTT. This chain links TRBV12-3 or TRBV12-4 with TRBJ2-3; D gene ambiguous. Between the trimmed V and J ends, which lost 8 bases and 5 bases, there was a span of 11 bases. The CDR3 contains 12 residues.

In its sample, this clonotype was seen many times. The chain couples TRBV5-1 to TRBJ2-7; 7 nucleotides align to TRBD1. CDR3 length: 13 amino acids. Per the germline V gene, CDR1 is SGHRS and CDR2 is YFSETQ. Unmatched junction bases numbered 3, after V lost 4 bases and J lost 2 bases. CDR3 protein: CASSPGQTYEQYF. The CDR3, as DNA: TGCGCCAGCAGCCCGGGACAGACCTACGAGCAGTACTTC.

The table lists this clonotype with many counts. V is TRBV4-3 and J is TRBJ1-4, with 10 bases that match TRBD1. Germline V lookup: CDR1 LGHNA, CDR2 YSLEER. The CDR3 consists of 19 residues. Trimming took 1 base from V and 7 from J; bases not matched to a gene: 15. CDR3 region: CASSQGTGTGETGGEKLFF. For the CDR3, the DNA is TGCGCCAGCAGCCAAGGGACCGGGACAGGGGAAACAGGAGGTGAAAAACTGTTTTTT.

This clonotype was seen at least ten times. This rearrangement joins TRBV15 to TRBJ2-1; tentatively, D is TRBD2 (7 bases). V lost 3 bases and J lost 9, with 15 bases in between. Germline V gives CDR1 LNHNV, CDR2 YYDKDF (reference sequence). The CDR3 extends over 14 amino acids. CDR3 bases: TGTGCCACCAGCAGGGAGGGGGGGATGGGTGAGCAGTTCTTC. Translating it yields CATSREGGMGEQFF.

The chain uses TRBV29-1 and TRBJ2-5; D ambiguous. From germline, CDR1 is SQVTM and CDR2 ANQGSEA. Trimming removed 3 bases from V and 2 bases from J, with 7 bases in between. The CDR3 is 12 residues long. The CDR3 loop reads CSVDAGQETQYF. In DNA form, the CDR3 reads TGCAGCGTTGATGCAGGACAAGAGACCCAGTACTTC.

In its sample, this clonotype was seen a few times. The CDR3: CASSQGTGGSLYGYTF. The DNA of the CDR3 is TGTGCCAGCAGCCAGGGGACAGGGGGCTCACTCTATGGCTACACCTTC. This sequence joins TRBV3-1 and TRBJ1-2; TRBD1 agrees at 12 bases. Germline assignment: CDR1 LGHDT and CDR2 YNNKEL (reference sequence). V dropped 3 bases and J dropped 4; count of bases not matched to a gene: 6. The CDR3 is made up of 16 amino acids.

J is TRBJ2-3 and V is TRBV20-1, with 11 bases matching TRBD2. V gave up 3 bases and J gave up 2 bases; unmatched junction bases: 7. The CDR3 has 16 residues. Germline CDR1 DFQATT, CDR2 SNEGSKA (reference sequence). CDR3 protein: CSARETSGDLTDTQYF. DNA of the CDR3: TGCAGTGCTAGGGAGACTAGCGGGGACCTCACAGATACGCAGTATTTT.

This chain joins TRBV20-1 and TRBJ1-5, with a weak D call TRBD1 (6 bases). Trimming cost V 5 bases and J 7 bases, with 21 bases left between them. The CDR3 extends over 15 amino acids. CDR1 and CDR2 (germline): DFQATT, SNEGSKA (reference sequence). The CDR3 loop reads CSAGTAGTPGQPQHF. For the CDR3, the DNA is TGCAGTGCTGGCACCGCCGGGACACCGGGGCAGCCCCAGCATTTT.

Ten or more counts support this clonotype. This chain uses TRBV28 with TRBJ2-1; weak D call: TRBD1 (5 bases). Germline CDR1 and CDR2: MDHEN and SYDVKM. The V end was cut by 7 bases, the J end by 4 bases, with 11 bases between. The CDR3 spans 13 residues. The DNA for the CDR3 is TGTGCCAGCAAAGACAGTGGGTACAATGAGCAGTTCTTC. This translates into CASKDSGYNEQFF. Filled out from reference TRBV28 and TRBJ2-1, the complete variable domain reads DVKVTQSSRYLVKRTGEKVFLECVQDMDHENMFWYRQDPGLGLRLIYFSYDVKMKEKGDIPEGYSVSREKKERFSLILESASTNQTSMYLCASKDSGYNEQFFGPGTRLTVL.